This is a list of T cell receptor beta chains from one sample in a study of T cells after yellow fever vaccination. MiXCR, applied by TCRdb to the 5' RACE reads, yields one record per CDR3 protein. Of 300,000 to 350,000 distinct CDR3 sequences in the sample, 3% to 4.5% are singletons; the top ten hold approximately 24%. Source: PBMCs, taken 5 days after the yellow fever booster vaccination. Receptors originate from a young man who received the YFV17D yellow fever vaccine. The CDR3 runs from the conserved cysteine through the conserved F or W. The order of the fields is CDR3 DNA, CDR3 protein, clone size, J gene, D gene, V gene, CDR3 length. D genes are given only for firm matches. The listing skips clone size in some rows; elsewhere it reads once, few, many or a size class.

CDR3 DNA: TGCGCCAGCAGCCGAACTAGCGGGGGCCACGAAGATACGCAGTATTTT; CDR3 protein: CASSRTSGGHEDTQYF; clone size: few; J gene: TRBJ2-3; D gene: TRBD2; V gene: TRBV4-3; CDR3 length: 16
CDR3 DNA: TGTGCCAGCAGTTTGCCTAGCGGGTCATACAATGAGCAGTTCTTC; CDR3 protein: CASSLPSGSYNEQFF; clone size: many; J gene: TRBJ2-1; D gene: TRBD2; V gene: TRBV12-3/TRBV12-4; CDR3 length: 15
CDR3 DNA: TGTGCCAGCAGCCTACCCCCCGTTCGAGGTAATGAGCAGTTCTTC; CDR3 protein: CASSLPPVRGNEQFF; clone size: few; J gene: TRBJ2-1; D gene: NA; V gene: TRBV6-2/TRBV6-3; CDR3 length: 15
CDR3 DNA: TGCGCCAGCAGCTTGGGGTTGAGGCCAGACACAGATACGCAGTATTTT; CDR3 protein: CASSLGLRPDTDTQYF; clone size: few; J gene: TRBJ2-3; D gene: NA; V gene: TRBV5-1; CDR3 length: 16
CDR3 DNA: TGTGCCAGCAGCTTAGTGCGGACAGGGTGGTCTGGGGCCAACGTCCTGACTTTC; CDR3 protein: CASSLVRTGWSGANVLTF; clone size: NA; J gene: TRBJ2-6; D gene: TRBD1; V gene: TRBV7-6; CDR3 length: 18
CDR3 DNA: TGTGCCAGCAGTTTAGGACCCACAGGCTACTACGAGCAGTACTTC; CDR3 protein: CASSLGPTGYYEQYF; clone size: many; J gene: TRBJ2-7; D gene: NA; V gene: TRBV27; CDR3 length: 15
CDR3 DNA: TGTGCCAGCAGCTTAGTCCCCTCCGCTGAAGCTTTCTTT; CDR3 protein: CASSLVPSAEAFF; clone size: many; J gene: TRBJ1-1; D gene: NA; V gene: TRBV7-3; CDR3 length: 13
CDR3 DNA: TGCGCCAGCAGCCGAAGCGGGGGGGGAGATACGCAGTATTTT; CDR3 protein: CASSRSGGGDTQYF; clone size: NA; J gene: TRBJ2-3; D gene: TRBD2; V gene: TRBV4-3; CDR3 length: 14
CDR3 DNA: TGTGCCAGCAGGGCTGGAAACACCATATATTTT; CDR3 protein: CASRAGNTIYF; clone size: few; J gene: TRBJ1-3; D gene: NA; V gene: TRBV27; CDR3 length: 11
CDR3 DNA: TGTGCCAGCAGTCCCGACAGGGGCGGAACCGGGGAGCTGTTTTTT; CDR3 protein: CASSPDRGGTGELFF; clone size: many; J gene: TRBJ2-2; D gene: TRBD1; V gene: TRBV12-3/TRBV12-4; CDR3 length: 15
CDR3 DNA: TGTGCCAGCAGCCAATCGCCTAGATTGACAGGGGGCGCATCAAAAAACATTCAGTACTTC; CDR3 protein: CASSQSPRLTGGASKNIQYF; clone size: NA; J gene: TRBJ2-4; D gene: NA; V gene: TRBV3-2; CDR3 length: 20
CDR3 DNA: TGTGCCAGCAGCCGAGGGACACCATTGTCCCAAGAGACCCAGTACTTC; CDR3 protein: CASSRGTPLSQETQYF; clone size: many; J gene: TRBJ2-5; D gene: NA; V gene: TRBV11-2; CDR3 length: 16
CDR3 DNA: TGCGCCAGCAGCGCCGGGACTAGCGGGATCTACGAGCAGTACTTC; CDR3 protein: CASSAGTSGIYEQYF; clone size: few; J gene: TRBJ2-7; D gene: TRBD2; V gene: TRBV5-1; CDR3 length: 15
CDR3 DNA: TGTGCCAGCAGTTACCTGGCAGGAGAGGGGCAGCCCCAGCATTTT; CDR3 protein: CASSYLAGEGQPQHF; clone size: few; J gene: TRBJ1-5; D gene: NA; V gene: TRBV6-5; CDR3 length: 15
CDR3 DNA: TGCAGTGCTCCACCGGGACAGGGGACTGAAGCTTTCTTT; CDR3 protein: CSAPPGQGTEAFF; clone size: few; J gene: TRBJ1-1; D gene: TRBD1; V gene: TRBV20-1; CDR3 length: 13
CDR3 DNA: TGTGCCAGCAGTTCATTTACTTCAAATGAGCAGTTCTTC; CDR3 protein: CASSSFTSNEQFF; clone size: NA; J gene: TRBJ2-1; D gene: NA; V gene: TRBV6-2/TRBV6-3; CDR3 length: 13
CDR3 DNA: TGCAGTGCTAGGACAGTAGGTACTTCACCCCTCCACTTT; CDR3 protein: CSARTVGTSPLHF; clone size: many; J gene: TRBJ1-6; D gene: NA; V gene: TRBV20-1; CDR3 length: 13
CDR3 DNA: TGTGCCATCAGGCCCGGGACAGACTATGGCTACACCTTC; CDR3 protein: CAIRPGTDYGYTF; clone size: NA; J gene: TRBJ1-2; D gene: TRBD1; V gene: TRBV10-3; CDR3 length: 13
CDR3 DNA: TGTGCCAGCAGTTACTCGATAGGCCAGGGGGTGGGCGGGGAGCTGTTTTTT; CDR3 protein: CASSYSIGQGVGGELFF; clone size: few; J gene: TRBJ2-2; D gene: TRBD1; V gene: TRBV6-5; CDR3 length: 17
CDR3 DNA: TGTGCCAGCAGTTATGGAGCTTCGTACTATGGCTACACCTTC; CDR3 protein: CASSYGASYYGYTF; clone size: many; J gene: TRBJ1-2; D gene: NA; V gene: TRBV6-5; CDR3 length: 14
CDR3 DNA: TGTGCCAGCAGGAACCGTCGGGGCTTAGAGCCCCAGCATTTT; CDR3 protein: CASRNRRGLEPQHF; clone size: NA; J gene: TRBJ1-5; D gene: NA; V gene: TRBV6-2/TRBV6-3; CDR3 length: 14
CDR3 DNA: TGTGCCAGCAGCTACCGTTCGGAGACCCAGTACTTC; CDR3 protein: CASSYRSETQYF; clone size: NA; J gene: TRBJ2-5; D gene: NA; V gene: TRBV5-6; CDR3 length: 12
CDR3 DNA: TGTGCCAGCGGGTCCGAGCAGTACTTC; CDR3 protein: CASGSEQYF; clone size: few; J gene: TRBJ2-7; D gene: NA; V gene: TRBV6-2/TRBV6-3; CDR3 length: 9
CDR3 DNA: TGCAGTGCCCTGACAGGGACAGACCTTAGCACAGATACGCAGTATTTT; CDR3 protein: CSALTGTDLSTDTQYF; clone size: NA; J gene: TRBJ2-3; D gene: TRBD1; V gene: TRBV20-1; CDR3 length: 16
CDR3 DNA: TGCGCCAGCAGCCAACGTACAGGGGGAAGCTCCTACAATGAGCAGTTCTTC; CDR3 protein: CASSQRTGGSSYNEQFF; clone size: NA; J gene: TRBJ2-1; D gene: TRBD1; V gene: TRBV4-3; CDR3 length: 17